This record concerns one T cell receptor (beta chain) sequence. The sample comes from a study of glioma-infiltrating T cells after dendritic cell vaccination. Here immunoSEQ multiplex PCR was the method, and the copy in TCRdb shows in-frame clones only, minus some. This table holds about 50,000 clones, around 86% found once. PBMC were collected before vaccination, two weeks after the third vaccination, and at progression. The V end lost 5 bases, the J end lost 5 bases, and 21 bases lay between the germline ends. The length of the CDR3 is 15 residues. Looked up from germline, CDR1 is GTSNPN and CDR2 is SVGIG (reference sequence).

This TCR derives from a human donor with glioblastoma. The V call is TRBV30, the J call TRBJ1-2; unclear D gene. This sample comprised blood, obtained before dendritic cell vaccination. In DNA, the CDR3 is TGTGCCTGGGCTAACAAGGCACGACCGGGGTATGGCTACACCTTC. As protein: CAWANKARPGYGYTF.